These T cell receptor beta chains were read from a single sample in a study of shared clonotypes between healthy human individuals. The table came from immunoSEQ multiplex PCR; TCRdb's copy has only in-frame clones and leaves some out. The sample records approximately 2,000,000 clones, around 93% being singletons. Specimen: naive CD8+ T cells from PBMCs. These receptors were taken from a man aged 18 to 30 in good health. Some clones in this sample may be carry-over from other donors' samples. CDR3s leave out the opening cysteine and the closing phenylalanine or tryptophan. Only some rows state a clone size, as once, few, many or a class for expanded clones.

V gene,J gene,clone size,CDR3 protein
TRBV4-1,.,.,ASSPLRSGSSYEQY
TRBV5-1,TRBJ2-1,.,ASKAGLGFNEQF
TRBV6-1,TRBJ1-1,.,ASKIQPWDTEAF
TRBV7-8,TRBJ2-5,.,ASSLGTNGRETQY
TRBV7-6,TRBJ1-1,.,ASSLTTGSEAF
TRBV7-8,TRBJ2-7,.,ATYEETTGSSYEQY
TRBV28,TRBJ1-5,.,ASSLQLNRVDQPQH
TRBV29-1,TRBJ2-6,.,SVTSGANVLT
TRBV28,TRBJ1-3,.,ASSPPGNSGNTIY
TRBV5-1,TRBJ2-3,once,ASSLDGQFYTDTQY
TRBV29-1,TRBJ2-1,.,SVGDFGASSYNEQF
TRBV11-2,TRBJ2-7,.,ASSLLITSYEQY
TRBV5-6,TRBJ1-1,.,ASSLRDSRPEAF
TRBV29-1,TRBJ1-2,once,SVEDRGERDYGYT
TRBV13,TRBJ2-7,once,ASSLGRGPYEQY
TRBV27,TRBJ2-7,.,ASSFGRTYEQY
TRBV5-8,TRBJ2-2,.,ASSFRDTGELF
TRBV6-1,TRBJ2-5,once,ASSESRGETQY
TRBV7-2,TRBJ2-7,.,ASSLSSGVSYEQY
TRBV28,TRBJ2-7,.,ASSRDVEQY
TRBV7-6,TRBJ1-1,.,ASSWTGLINTEAF
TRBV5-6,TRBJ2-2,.,ASRWGPGELF
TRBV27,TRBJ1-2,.,ASREDRMAYGYT
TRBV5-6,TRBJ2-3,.,ASSLRASRYTQY
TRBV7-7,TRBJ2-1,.,ASSISGASSYNEQF
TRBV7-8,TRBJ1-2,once,ASSQDRYGYT
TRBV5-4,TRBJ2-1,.,ASSSRPYNEQF
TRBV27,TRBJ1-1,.,ATSWGGGTEAF
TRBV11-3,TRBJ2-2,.,ASSPGANTGELF
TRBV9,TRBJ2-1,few,ASSVAGASLVYEQF
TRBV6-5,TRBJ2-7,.,ASSYRELAGYEQY
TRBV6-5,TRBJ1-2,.,ASSYHVQLRDGYT
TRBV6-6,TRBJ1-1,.,ASSYTAGGRGTEAF
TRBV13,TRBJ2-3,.,ASSSDRDRGTDTQY
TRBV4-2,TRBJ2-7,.,ASSQVSGSGEQY
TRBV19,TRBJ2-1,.,ASSTRQGHNEQF
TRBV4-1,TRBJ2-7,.,ASSQTGGLTYEQY
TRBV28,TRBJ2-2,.,ASRRTAANTGELF
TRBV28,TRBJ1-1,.,ASTKIQGQHTEAF
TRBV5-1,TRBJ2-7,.,ASSLEFLEEVGQY
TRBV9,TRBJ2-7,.,ASSPHGLENFGYEQY
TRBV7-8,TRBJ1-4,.,ASGSRQTVNEKLF
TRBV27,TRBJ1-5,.,ASSRAQDRRKPQH
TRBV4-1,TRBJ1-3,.,ASSQIWTGRGNTIY
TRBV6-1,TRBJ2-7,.,ASSGRTGEREQY